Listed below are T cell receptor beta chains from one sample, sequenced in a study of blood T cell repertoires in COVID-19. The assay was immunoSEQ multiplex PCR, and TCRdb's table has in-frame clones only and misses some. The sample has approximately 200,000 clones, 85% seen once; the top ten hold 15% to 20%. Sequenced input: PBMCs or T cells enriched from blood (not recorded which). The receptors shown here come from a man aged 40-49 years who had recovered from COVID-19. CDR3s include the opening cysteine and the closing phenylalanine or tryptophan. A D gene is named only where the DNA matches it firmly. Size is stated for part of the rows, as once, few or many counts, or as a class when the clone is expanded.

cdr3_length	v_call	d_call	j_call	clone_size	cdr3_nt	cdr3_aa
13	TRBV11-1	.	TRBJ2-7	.	TGTGCCAGCAGCTTAGGAGGTGGATACGAGCAGTACTTC	CASSLGGGYEQYF
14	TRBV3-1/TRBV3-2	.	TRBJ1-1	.	TGTGCCAGCAGCCAAGGGGCAGGCAACACTGAAGCTTTCTTT	CASSQGAGNTEAFF
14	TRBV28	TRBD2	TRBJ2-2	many	TGTGCCAGCAGTCTCGGGGGGACCGCCGGGGAGCTGTTTTTT	CASSLGGTAGELFF
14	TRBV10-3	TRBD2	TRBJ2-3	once	TGTGCCATCAGTTCTAGCGGGAGCGGAGATACGCAGTATTTT	CAISSSGSGDTQYF
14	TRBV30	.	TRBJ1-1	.	TGTGCCTGGAGTGTCCCCGGGACTCTCACTGAAGCTTTCTTT	CAWSVPGTLTEAFF
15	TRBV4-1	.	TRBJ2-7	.	TGCGCCAGCAGCCAAGGTCGAGCGAGCTCCTACGAGCAGTACTTC	CASSQGRASSYEQYF
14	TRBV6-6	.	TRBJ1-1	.	TGTGCCAGCAGTTACGCGGAATTGAACACTGAAGCTTTCTTT	CASSYAELNTEAFF
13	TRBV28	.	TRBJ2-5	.	TGTGCCAGCAGTTTCCCCGCGAGAGGGACCCAGTACTTC	CASSFPARGTQYF
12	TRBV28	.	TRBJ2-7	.	TGTGCCAGCAGAAGACAGGCCTACGAGCAGTACTTC	CASRRQAYEQYF
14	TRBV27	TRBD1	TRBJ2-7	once	TGTGCCAGCAGCTCCGGGACAGGCCTCTACGAGCAGTACTTC	CASSSGTGLYEQYF
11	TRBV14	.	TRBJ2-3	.	TGTGCCAGCAGCCAACATGTTACGCAGTATTTT	CASSQHVTQYF
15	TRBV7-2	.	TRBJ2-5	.	TGTGCCAGCAGCACTCGGACACTTATTGGGGAGACCCAGTACTTC	CASSTRTLIGETQYF
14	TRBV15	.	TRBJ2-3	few	TGTGCCACCAGCAGAGAAGAAGTCGGAGATACGCAGTATTTT	CATSREEVGDTQYF
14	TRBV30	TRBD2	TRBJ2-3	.	TGTGCCTGGTCCTCCGGGCTAGCGGGAGATACGCAGTATTTT	CAWSSGLAGDTQYF
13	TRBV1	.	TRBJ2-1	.	TGCACCAGCAGTCCCTGCCGTGGCAGTCAGCAGTTCTTC	CTSSPCRGSQQFF
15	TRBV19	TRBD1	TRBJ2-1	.	TGTGCCAGTAGCGGCCGGGACAGGGGCTACAATGAGCAGTTCTTC	CASSGRDRGYNEQFF